This T cell receptor (beta chain) appears in the sequencing data of a study of T cells in Graves' hyperthyroidism and ophthalmopathy. Broader study findings: A 13 V-J signature model discriminated ophthalmopathy versus stable hyperthyroidism.

Regarding this clonotype: The target antigen is unknown.

Absence of ophthalmopathy progression within 18 months defined stable Graves' hyperthyroidism. Exclusion of patients followed from uncontrolled infection, other autoimmune disease, pregnancy or lactation. The CDR3 spans 14 residues. Trimming removed 6 bases at V and 7 bases at J, with 19 bases between. Looked up from germline, CDR1 is MNHNS and CDR2 is SASEGT. RNA transcripts were the template for amplifying TCR beta CDR3 regions. The TCR CDR3 first-round RT-PCR relied on the HTBI primer set. MiXCR, applied by TCRdb to the multiplex PCR reads, yields one record per CDR3 protein. The table lists about 840,000 distinct CDR3 sequences, over 35% of them singletons.

The clonotype comes from a man aged 18 to 30 with Graves' hyperthyroidism. The chain employs TRBV6-1 and TRBJ2-7; D is perhaps TRBD1 (6 bases). Sequencing was performed on blood. The DNA of the CDR3 is TGTGCCAGCAGCCAAGGGGACACCAATTGGGAGCAGTACTTC. Protein: CASSQGDTNWEQYF.